The entry below describes one T cell receptor (beta chain). Its antigen specificity is not known. No qualities accompany the bases; no much larger clone lies one base away. The sample belongs to a study of blood T cell repertoires in COVID-19 (dated by TCRdb to the early 2020s). About the investigation overall: Collaborator samples came from the United States, Italy and Spain and covered acute and convalescent phases of COVID-19. The sample metadata nearly always contained a de-identified subject ID, COVID-19 status, age in years and sex. A freely available public database, intended as a resource for researchers studying the immune response to SARS-CoV-2, is where the repertoires were released. The samples were drawn from two sources: the first 160 participants of the ongoing ImmuneRACE study, and about 1,300 subjects contributed by 6 global collaborators. Where HLA class I and class II types were available, the types were taken from metadata supplied by the sample provider, not from assay-based typing. The material from the prospective study consisted of cDNA or gDNA derived from T cells, B-cell-depleted T cells, or PBMCs. Subjects who had been exposed to COVID-19, were actively infected with it, or had recovered from it provided the deeply sampled blood TCRbeta repertoires that made up the dataset. Results the study describes overall, beyond this receptor: How much clinical and demographic metadata was included differed by source and by participant, and the metadata was provided uncurated.

The immunoSEQ Assay, a bias-controlled multiplex PCR, was used to amplify TCRbeta CDR3 regions from genomic DNA. Per the original workflow: Nucleated cell counts per sample were estimated from amplification of reference gene primers within the assay. To quantify the absolute abundance of each unique TCRbeta CDR3 rearrangement, sequence reads were collapsed and filtered. For each sample, productive Simpson clonality was calculated as the square root of Simpson's diversity index over productive rearrangements. The source is immuneACCESS, and TCRdb retained only in-frame sequences with V and J called. Part of the clones is not carried over; for the studies checked, unresolved V genes explain less than half of this, and the remainder is unexplained. V and J calls plus clone size are reproduced from that table; the DNA served to infer D and trimming. The sample contains around 80,000 clones, approximately 83% of them found a single time. The ten largest make up around 9.7% of the sample.

The collaborating institutions used their own protocols to collect whole blood in K2EDTA tubes. For TCRbeta analysis, collaborators shipped samples in one of three forms: frozen whole blood, isolated PBMCs, or DNA extracted from either of those sample types. The cysteine opens and the phenylalanine closes a CDR3 of 14 amino acids. Here the CDR3 DNA is all that survives: 42 bases in frame from base 1. From the germline V gene (reference sequence), CDR1 is MNHEY and CDR2 is SMNVEV. Clipping removes 5 bases from V and 7 bases from J, with 10 as the unmatched junction base count. This sequence was found in a human donor in a cohort sampled during active COVID-19. The sequenced sample was peripheral blood. The receptor chain draws on TRBV27 and TRBJ2-7; the central 8 bases match TRBD1. In nucleotide form, the sequence is TGTGCCAGCAGTCTGGACAGGGTCGTTGGAGAGCAGTACTTC. This yields the protein CASSLDRVVGEQYF.